The present entry profiles one T cell receptor beta chain with its context. The junction differs from germline at one of its ends, possibly a read error. Germline CDR1 is SEHNR and CDR2 is FQNEAQ (reference sequence). This CDR3 comprises 15 residues. The data derive from a study of blood T cell repertoires in COVID-19. Measured with immunoSEQ multiplex PCR; TCRdb has only the in-frame clones, and not every one. Among around 250,000 clones listed, around 93% were seen once. The material sequenced was PBMCs or T cells enriched from blood (not recorded which). The clonotype originates from a man in his forties who had been exposed to COVID-19. V is TRBV7-9 and J is TRBJ2-3; TRBD1 aligns across 9 bases. The CDR3 reads CASSLAGTGTDTQYF. CDR3 in DNA: TGTGCCAGCAGTTTAGCCGGGACAGGGACAGATACGCAGTATTTT. Filled out from reference TRBV7-9 and TRBJ2-3, the complete variable domain reads DTGVSQNPRHKITKRGQNVTFRCDPISEHNRLYWYRQTLGQGPEFLTYFQNEAQLEKSRLLSDRFSAERPKGSFSTLEIQRTEQGDSAMYLCASSLAGTGTDTQYFGPGTRLTVL.